What follows are 25 T cell receptor beta chains derived from one specimen sequenced in a study of CD8 T cells in Susac syndrome. A quantity of 0.5 to 1 ug RNA underwent reverse transcription using random hexamers. TCRdb itself ran the immunoSEQ multiplex PCR reads through MiXCR, one entry per CDR3 protein. This sample has approximately 190,000 distinct CDR3 sequences; over 90% occur once, and the top ten carry around 0.16%. The sample was CD8+ T cells from PBMCs. These receptors were collected from a human donor with Susac syndrome.

The V gene is TRBV5-4, the J gene TRBJ1-2; 11 nucleotides align to TRBD1. Germline CDR1 and CDR2: SGHNT and YYREEE (reference sequence). The length of the CDR3 is 17 residues. Trimming at V came to 6 bases and at J to 4 bases, leaving 14 bases not matched to a gene. For the CDR3, the DNA is TGTGCCAGCACCGTCCTGGACAGGGGGCTAAGAGGCTATGGCTACACCTTC. Translated, it gives CASTVLDRGLRGYGYTF. Full variable domain (rest looked up from reference TRBV5-4 and TRBJ1-2): ETGVTQSPTHLIKTRGQQVTLRCSSQSGHNTVSWYQQALGQGPQFIFQYYREEENGRGNFPPRFSGLQFPNYSSELNVNALELDDSALYLCASTVLDRGLRGYGYTFGSGTRLTVV.

The chain combines TRBV27 with TRBJ2-2; D is possibly TRBD1 (5 bases). The germline V gene has CDR1 MNHEY and CDR2 SMNVEV (reference sequence). This CDR3 contains 15 residues. V shed 4 bases and J shed 3 bases, with 12 bases lying between them. In DNA form, the CDR3 reads TGTGCCAGCAGTTCGGAGACAGCTTACACCGGGGAGCTGTTTTTT. As protein: CASSSETAYTGELFF.

J is TRBJ2-3 and V is TRBV9, with no clear D. This CDR3 region has 14 residues. Germline V CDR1 and CDR2: SGDLS, YYNGEE. The V gene lost 3 bases and the J gene lost 0 bases, with 8 bases spanning the gap. The chain's CDR3 is CASSAYSSTDTQYF. CDR3 coding DNA: TGTGCCAGCAGCGCCTACTCTAGCACAGATACGCAGTATTTT.

The rearrangement joins TRBV5-1 to TRBJ2-7, with D uncertain. Trimming pared 4 bases from V and 3 bases from J, leaving 11 bases between. The CDR3 contains 13 residues. Germline-derived CDR1 and CDR2 are SGHRS and YFSETQ. CDR3 in amino acids: CASSVARDYEQYF. DNA of the CDR3: TGCGCCAGCAGCGTCGCTCGAGACTACGAGCAGTACTTC.

V and J are TRBV13 and TRBJ2-7; 7 bases map to TRBD2. CDR1 and CDR2 (germline): PRHDT, FYEKMQ (reference sequence). The CDR3 length is 15 residues. V gave up 7 bases and J gave up 4 bases; unmatched junction bases: 13. CDR3 coding DNA: TGTGCCAGCAACCAGGGAACGGGAGGAAAATACGAGCAGTACTTC. It is translated as CASNQGTGGKYEQYF.

CDR3 amino acids: CSATVGAGGEQYF. The CDR3 nucleotides read TGCAGTGCCACGGTGGGAGCGGGAGGCGAGCAGTACTTC. The gene calls are TRBV20-1 and TRBJ2-7; 9 bases line up with TRBD2. Losses at the gene ends were 6 bases for V and 6 bases for J; bases not matched to a gene: 9. This CDR3 region has 13 residues. The germline V gene encodes CDR1 DFQATT and CDR2 SNEGSKA (reference sequence).

The rearrangement links TRBV19 to TRBJ2-1, with D perhaps TRBD2 (6 bases). V dropped 4 bases and J dropped 8 bases, with 15 bases sitting between them. Looked up from germline, CDR1 is LNHDA and CDR2 is SQIVND (reference sequence). The CDR3 runs to 14 residues. The CDR3 spells CASSKTSAEHEQFF. The CDR3 DNA sequence: TGTGCCAGTAGTAAGACTAGTGCGGAGCATGAGCAGTTCTTC.

The CDR3 bases are TGTGCCAGCAGCTTAGGGCCCTTGCAAGGCTACACCTTC. Translated, it gives CASSLGPLQGYTF. The chain links TRBV7-2 to TRBJ1-2; no definite D call. The V end was cut by 1 base, the J end by 8 bases, with 11 bases between. The CDR3 has 13 amino acids. Germline assignment: CDR1 SGHTA and CDR2 FQGNSA. Based on the CDR3 plus reference TRBV7-2 and TRBJ1-2, the full variable domain is GAGVSQSPSNKVTEKGKDVELRCDPISGHTALYWYRQSLGQGLEFLIYFQGNSAPDKSGLPSDRFSAERTGGSVSTLTIQRTQQEDSAVYLCASSLGPLQGYTFGSGTRLTVV.

The genes are TRBV7-9 and TRBJ1-5; possible D gene TRBD1, 5 bases. Trimming cost V 4 bases and J 5 bases, with 9 bases left between them. The CDR3 totals 13 residues. Germline CDR1 and CDR2: SEHNR and FQNEAQ (reference sequence). DNA for the CDR3: TGTGCCAGCAGCTCCAGGGCGGATCAGCCCCAGCATTTT. Translating it yields CASSSRADQPQHF.

The chain has TRBV28 and TRBJ2-2; D is unresolved. The CDR3 contains 13 residues. CDR1 is MDHEN and CDR2 is SYDVKM in the germline V gene. Trimming took off 3 bases at V and 6 bases at J, with 8 bases between the two ends. CDR3 amino acids: CASSFPEPGELFF. For the CDR3, the DNA is TGTGCCAGCAGTTTCCCGGAGCCCGGGGAGCTGTTTTTT.

Worth noting for this clonotype: At one of its ends the junction is not consistent with the germline gene, which may arise from a read error. This chain uses TRBV3-1 with TRBJ2-7; D gene ambiguous. Germline CDR1 and CDR2: LGHDT and YNNKEL (reference sequence). This CDR3 has 12 residues. CDR3 DNA: TGTGCCGGCAGCCAAGAGGTGTACGAGCAGTACTTC. Its translation: CAGSQEVYEQYF.

This chain's CDR3 is CASTLPPLTGGRGNEQFF. Here the CDR3 DNA reads TGTGCCAGCACCTTACCCCCTCTAACGGGGGGGCGGGGTAATGAGCAGTTCTTC. The V call is TRBV5-4, the J call TRBJ2-1; TRBD2 agrees at 8 bases. The germline V gene encodes CDR1 SGHNT and CDR2 YYREEE (reference sequence). CDR3 length: 18 amino acids. V shed 6 bases, J shed 7 bases, and the junction held 21 bases outside the gene matches.

The chain carries TRBV5-1 and TRBJ2-4; D perhaps matches TRBD2 (5 bases). The CDR3 loop spans 15 amino acids. From germline, CDR1 is SGHRS and CDR2 YFSETQ. Trimming took off 4 bases at V and 5 bases at J, with 16 bases between the two ends. The CDR3 DNA reads as TGCGCCAGCAGCCTGCTACCGGGAACGCAAAACATTCAGTACTTC. This sequence encodes CASSLLPGTQNIQYF.

The V and J genes are TRBV18 and TRBJ2-3; D ambiguous. The V gene lost 8 bases and the J gene lost 2 bases, with 5 bases spanning the gap. Germline V gene data show CDR1 as KGHSH and CDR2 as LQKENI. The CDR3 runs 11 residues. CDR3 sequence: CASTNTDTQYF. The CDR3 DNA follows: TGTGCCAGCACGAACACAGATACGCAGTATTTT.

This CDR3 is CLVGPSTDTQYF. In DNA, the CDR3 is TGCTTAGTGGGGCCGAGCACAGATACGCAGTATTTT. The J gene is TRBJ2-3, the V gene TRBV20-1, with a weak D call TRBD1 (5 bases). Germline V gene lookup returns CDR1 DFQATT and CDR2 SNEGSKA (reference sequence). CDR3 size: 12 residues.

The rearrangement uses TRBV4-1 and TRBJ2-1; TRBD2 agrees at 9 bases. The V and J ends lost 4 bases and 10 bases, in that order; junction bases with no gene match: 8. The CDR3 extends over 14 amino acids. Germline lookup yields CDR1 MGHRA and CDR2 YSYEKL. The DNA for the CDR3 is TGCGCCAGCAGCCCCCGCGGGGGGGCGTGGGAGCAGTTCTTC. This translates into CASSPRGGAWEQFF.

The V and J genes are TRBV20-1 and TRBJ1-4, with 8 positions matching TRBD1. J was trimmed by 4 bases and V by 5 bases; bases with no gene match: 9. CDR1 and CDR2 (germline): DFQATT, SNEGSKA (reference sequence). CDR3 size: 15 residues. The CDR3 nucleotides read TGCAGTGCTTGGGAGGACAGGGACGATAATGAAAAACTGTTTTTT. Protein product: CSAWEDRDDNEKLFF.

V gene TRBV10-1 combines with J gene TRBJ2-3; the D gene is possibly TRBD1 (6 bases). The length of the CDR3 is 17 residues. V gave up 2 bases and J gave up 0 bases, with 15 bases separating them. CDR1 and CDR2 from the germline V gene are WNHNN and SYGVQD (reference sequence). This CDR3 reads CASSEDDRIASTDTQYF. CDR3 sequence (DNA): TGCGCCAGCAGTGAGGATGACAGGATAGCTAGCACAGATACGCAGTATTTT.

The rearrangement links TRBV3-1 to TRBJ2-1; 8 nucleotides match TRBD2. CDR1 and CDR2 (germline): LGHDT, YNNKEL (reference sequence). The V segment lost 4 bases and the J segment 8 bases; nucleotides outside the gene matches: 10. This CDR3 region has 15 residues. The CDR3 is CASSPGLLGGDEQFF. The CDR3 DNA follows: TGTGCCAGCAGCCCCGGCCTCCTCGGGGGGGATGAGCAGTTCTTC.

This sequence joins TRBV7-9 and TRBJ1-6; the D is unclear. CDR3 length equals 14 residues. V was clipped by 9 bases and J by 6 bases, with 15 bases between them. Germline V gene lookup returns CDR1 SEHNR and CDR2 FQNEAQ (reference sequence). CDR3 amino acids: CARTTRLPNSPLHF. DNA of the CDR3: TGTGCCAGAACGACCCGGCTCCCTAATTCACCCCTCCACTTT.

This rearrangement joins TRBV4-1 to TRBJ1-1; D uncertain. The V gene lost 2 bases and the J gene lost 0 bases, with 4 bases spanning the gap. This CDR3 has 13 residues. The germline V gene encodes CDR1 MGHRA and CDR2 YSYEKL. The CDR3 loop reads CASSQRMNTEAFF. The DNA for the CDR3 is TGCGCCAGCAGCCAACGTATGAACACTGAAGCTTTCTTT.

The rearrangement uses TRBV28 and TRBJ1-1; TRBD1 aligns across 7 bases. The length of the CDR3 is 14 residues. CDR1 and CDR2 (germline): MDHEN, SYDVKM. The V and J ends lost 5 bases and 4 bases, in that order; junction bases with no gene match: 7. CDR3 sequence: CASSPRQGVTEAFF. CDR3 sequence (DNA): TGTGCCAGCAGTCCAAGACAGGGCGTCACTGAAGCTTTCTTT.

This clonotype came up once. This sequence joins TRBV10-3 and TRBJ2-1; 13 bases align to TRBD2. The CDR3 covers 17 residues. J was trimmed by 4 bases and V by 3 bases; bases with no gene match: 6. The germline CDR1 and CDR2 sequences are ENHRY and SYGVKD. CDR3 nucleotide sequence: TGTGCCATCAGTGATTCACTAGCGGGGGGGATTTACAATGAGCAGTTCTTC. The encoded protein is CAISDSLAGGIYNEQFF.

The V and J genes are TRBV20-1 and TRBJ1-2, with 9 bases that match TRBD1. Germline V gene data show CDR1 as DFQATT and CDR2 as SNEGSKA (reference sequence). This CDR3 region has 14 residues. J lost 8 bases, V lost 5 bases, and 12 bases had no gene match. CDR3 DNA: TGCAGTGCTCCTGACAGGGGGTTTTCGAACGGCTACACCTTC. Translation gives CSAPDRGFSNGYTF.

The CDR3 loop reads CASSPPRGGTDTQYF. The CDR3 DNA reads as TGTGCCAGCAGCCCCCCCAGGGGGGGGACAGATACGCAGTATTTT. V gene TRBV7-9 combines with J gene TRBJ2-3, with D possibly called TRBD1 or TRBD2 (7 bases each). The CDR3 length is 15 residues. Trimming stripped 5 bases from V and 3 bases from J, with 15 bases between. Germline CDR1 reads SEHNR; CDR2 reads FQNEAQ (reference sequence). The full variable domain, with the rest looked up from reference TRBV7-9 and TRBJ2-3, is DTGVSQNPRHKITKRGQNVTFRCDPISEHNRLYWYRQTLGQGPEFLTYFQNEAQLEKSRLLSDRFSAERPKGSFSTLEIQRTEQGDSAMYLCASSPPRGGTDTQYFGPGTRLTVL.